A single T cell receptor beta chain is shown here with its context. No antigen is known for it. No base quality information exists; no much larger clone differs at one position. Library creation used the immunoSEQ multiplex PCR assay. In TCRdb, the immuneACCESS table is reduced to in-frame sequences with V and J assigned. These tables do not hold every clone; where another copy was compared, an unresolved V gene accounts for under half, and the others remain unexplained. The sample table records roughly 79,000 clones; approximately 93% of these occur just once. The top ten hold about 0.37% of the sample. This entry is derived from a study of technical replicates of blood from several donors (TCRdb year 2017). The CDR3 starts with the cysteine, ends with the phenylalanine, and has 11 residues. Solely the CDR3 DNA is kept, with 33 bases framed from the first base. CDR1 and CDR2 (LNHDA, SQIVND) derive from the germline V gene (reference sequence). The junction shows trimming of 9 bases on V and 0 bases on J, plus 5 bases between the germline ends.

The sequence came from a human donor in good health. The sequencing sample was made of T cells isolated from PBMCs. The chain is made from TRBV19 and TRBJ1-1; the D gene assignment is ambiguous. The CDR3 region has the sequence CASILNTEAFF. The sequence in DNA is TGTGCCAGCATTTTGAACACTGAAGCTTTCTTT.